Listed here is a single TCR beta chain. Its antigen is still unknown. One end of the junction varies from germline; a read error may be responsible. To prepare the library, 5' RACE was applied. The sequencer listed for this sample is Illumina HiSeq 2500. A second 7 to 11 cycle PCR used a sample-barcoded 5' primer and a J-beta primer mix. A template-switch 5' adaptor carrying 12 random nucleotides introduced a unique molecular identifier onto each TCR beta cDNA molecule. At least 3 million CDR3-containing paired-end reads were obtained from each sample. First-strand cDNA was synthesized from all RNA with the Mint cDNA synthesis kit, primed by a TRBC-specific oligonucleotide. All cDNA was treated with uracil-DNA glycosylase and then went through a first 18-cycle PCR with the universal primers M1SS and BC2_uni_R. The published analysis was carried out like this. Each sample was normalized by randomly selecting 1 million high-quality reads, each carrying a distinct molecular identifier. Reads sharing molecular identifiers were discarded rather than binned into consensus sequences. CDR3 identification, clonotype clustering and error correction used MiTCR with a Q25 quality threshold and the strictest error-elimination algorithm. A nonparametric unseen species model with Euler transformation was used to estimate lower-bound total TCR beta diversity. Starting from the raw public reads, TCRdb applied fastp trimming at Q25, assembled clones with MiXCR and retained in-frame beta chains. Rows are unified per CDR3 protein, each entry keeping the most common DNA and genes. For this entry, the V and J calls and clone size follow TCRdb and not the study's own pipeline. This sample holds about 1.4 million distinct CDR3 sequences; approximately 59% were observed only once. The ten largest clones represent over 5% of the sample.

Donors were approximately 42 systemically healthy Caucasian individuals from Russia aged 6 to 90 years. Each donor gave roughly 9 milliliters of peripheral blood, drawn into EDTA-treated Vacutainer tubes. PBMCs were isolated by Ficoll-Paque density-gradient centrifugation, with at least 7 million obtained per sample. Trizol reagent was used to extract total RNA from PBMCs, with at least 6 micrograms per sample. For every donor, flow cytometry on a PBMC aliquot measured the percentage of naive CD45RAhigh/CD27high T cells. This entry is derived from a study of blood T cells in healthy people across ages (dated by TCRdb to 2013 to 2016). Looking at the study overall: In model experiments, template switching captured about one uniquely barcoded TCR beta cDNA molecule for every two T cells. Age-related changes in TCR beta repertoire diversity were measured in the study by deep sequencing normalized with unique cDNA molecular identifiers. The donors were split into four age groups: young (average about 15 years), middle-aged (roughly 39), aged (roughly 68) and long-lived (approximately 80). To avoid experimental bias, donors of different ages were spread randomly across the sequencing lanes. The study analyzed two additional independent replicas of 1 million unique cDNA reads from the same blood draw for two donors, one aged 18 to 30 and one aged 80 or older.

What the work shows at the level of the full study, not this receptor alone: Conclusive comparison of naive and antigen-experienced compartments was prevented by the profiling of bulk unsorted PBMCs. Observed TCR beta diversity per million T cells fell roughly linearly with age, and a significant reduction was already apparent by age about 38. Observed TCR beta diversity correlated strongly with the percentage of naive T cells measured by flow cytometry. The CMV infection status of donors was not known, potentially confounding age-related changes in expanded clonotypes. Compared with the aged group, the long-lived group had more naive CD4+ T cells, fewer expanded clones and increased TCR diversity, suggesting age selection. Estimates of total diversity from one million sequenced T cells were regarded as lower bounds and underestimates.

Taken from cysteine to phenylalanine, the CDR3 has 18 residues. Kept here is only the CDR3 DNA, which spans 54 bases and is read in frame from base 1. CDR1 is given as SGDLS and CDR2 as YYNGEE, both from the germline V gene. This clonotype was obtained from a man between 18 and 29 years old in good health. The specimen sequenced was blood. Here the chain combines TRBV9 and TRBJ1-2; the D region possibly corresponds to TRBD1 (6 bases align). The nucleotides are TGTGCCCGCAGCCCCCGGGGGGCCCTCACGACACCCGTTAATGGCTACACCTTC. This encodes CARSPRGALTTPVNGYTF. Reference TRBV9 and TRBJ1-2 genes cover what lies past the CDR3, so the full variable domain is DSGVTQTPKHLITATGQRVTLRCSPRSGDLSVYWYQQSLDQGLQFLIQYYNGEERAKGNILERFSAQQFPDLHSELNLSSLELGDSALYFCARSPRGALTTPVNGYTFGSGTRLTVV.